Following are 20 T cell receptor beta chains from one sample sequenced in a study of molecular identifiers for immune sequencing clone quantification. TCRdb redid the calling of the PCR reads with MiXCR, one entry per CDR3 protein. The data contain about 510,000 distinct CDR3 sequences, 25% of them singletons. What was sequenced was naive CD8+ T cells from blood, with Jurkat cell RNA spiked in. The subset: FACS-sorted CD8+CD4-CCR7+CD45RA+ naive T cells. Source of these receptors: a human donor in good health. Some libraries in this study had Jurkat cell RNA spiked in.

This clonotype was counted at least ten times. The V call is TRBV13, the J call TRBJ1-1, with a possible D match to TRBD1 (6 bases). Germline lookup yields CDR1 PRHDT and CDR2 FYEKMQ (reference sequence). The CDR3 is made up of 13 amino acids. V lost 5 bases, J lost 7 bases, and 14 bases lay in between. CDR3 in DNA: TGTGCCAGCAGCAAAGGACAGACTCTTGAAGCTTTCTTT. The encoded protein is CASSKGQTLEAFF.

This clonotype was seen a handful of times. CDR3 sequence: CASTNPPDTEAFF. CDR3 nucleotide sequence: TGTGCCAGCACCAACCCACCCGACACTGAAGCTTTCTTT. The rearrangement joins TRBV9 to TRBJ1-1; D not certain. The CDR3 extends over 13 amino acids. Germline assignment: CDR1 SGDLS and CDR2 YYNGEE. V lost 6 bases to trimming and J lost 3 bases, with 12 bases between them.

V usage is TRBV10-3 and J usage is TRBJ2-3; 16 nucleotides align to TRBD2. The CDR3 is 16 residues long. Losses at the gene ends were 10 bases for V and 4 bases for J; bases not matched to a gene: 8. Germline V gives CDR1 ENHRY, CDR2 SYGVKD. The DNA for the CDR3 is TGTGCCAACGCTCCGGGACTAGCGGGAGGGCCAGATACGCAGTATTTT. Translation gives CANAPGLAGGPDTQYF.

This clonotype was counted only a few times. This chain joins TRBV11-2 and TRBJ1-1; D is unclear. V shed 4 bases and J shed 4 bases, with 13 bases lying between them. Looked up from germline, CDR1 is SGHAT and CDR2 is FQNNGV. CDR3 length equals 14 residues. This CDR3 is CASSSPRVGTEAFF. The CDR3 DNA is TGTGCCAGCAGCTCCCCCCGGGTAGGCACTGAAGCTTTCTTT.

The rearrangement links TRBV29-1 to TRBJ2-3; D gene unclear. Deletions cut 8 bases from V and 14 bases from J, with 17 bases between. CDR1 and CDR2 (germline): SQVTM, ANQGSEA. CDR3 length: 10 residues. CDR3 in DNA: TGCAGCACAACCGATGGTCCGCCGTATTTT. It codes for CSTTDGPPYF.

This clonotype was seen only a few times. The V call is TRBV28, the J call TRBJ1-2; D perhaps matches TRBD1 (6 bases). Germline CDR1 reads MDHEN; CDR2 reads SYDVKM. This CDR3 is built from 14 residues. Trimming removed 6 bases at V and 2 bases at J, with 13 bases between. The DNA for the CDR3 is TGTGCCAGCAGCACGGACAGCCCGAACTATGGCTACACCTTC. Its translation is CASSTDSPNYGYTF.

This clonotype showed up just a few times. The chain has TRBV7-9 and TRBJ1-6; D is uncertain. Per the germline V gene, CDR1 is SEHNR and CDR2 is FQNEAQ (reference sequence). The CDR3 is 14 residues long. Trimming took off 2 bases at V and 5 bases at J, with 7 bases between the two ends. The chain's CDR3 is CASSLNYDNSPLHF. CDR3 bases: TGTGCCAGCAGCTTAAACTACGATAATTCACCCCTCCACTTT.

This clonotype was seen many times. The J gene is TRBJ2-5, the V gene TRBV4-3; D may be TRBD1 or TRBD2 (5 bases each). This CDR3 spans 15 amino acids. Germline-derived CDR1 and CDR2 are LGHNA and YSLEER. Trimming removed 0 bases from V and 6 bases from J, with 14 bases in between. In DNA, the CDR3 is TGCGCCAGCAGCCAAGATAGGGACCCCGGGCAGACCCAGTACTTC. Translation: CASSQDRDPGQTQYF.

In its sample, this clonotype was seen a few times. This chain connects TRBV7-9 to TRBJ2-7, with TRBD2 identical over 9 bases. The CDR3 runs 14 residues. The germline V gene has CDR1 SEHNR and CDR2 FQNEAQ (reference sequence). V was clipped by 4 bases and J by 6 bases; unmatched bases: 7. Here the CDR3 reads CASSSPGLASEQYF. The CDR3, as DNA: TGTGCCAGCAGCTCCCCCGGACTAGCGAGCGAGCAGTACTTC.

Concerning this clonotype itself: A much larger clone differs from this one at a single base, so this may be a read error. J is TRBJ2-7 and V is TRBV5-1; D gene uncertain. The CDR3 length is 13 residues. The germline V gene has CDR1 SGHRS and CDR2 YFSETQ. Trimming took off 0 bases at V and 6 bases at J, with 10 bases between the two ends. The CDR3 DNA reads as TGCGCCAGCAGCTTGGAGCCAGTTTGCGAGCAGTACTTC. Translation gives CASSLEPVCEQYF.

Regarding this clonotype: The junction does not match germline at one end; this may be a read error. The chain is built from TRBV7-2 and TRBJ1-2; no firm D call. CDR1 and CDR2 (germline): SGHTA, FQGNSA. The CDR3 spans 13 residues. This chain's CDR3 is CASSLDAPYGHTF. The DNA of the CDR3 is TGTGCCAGCAGCTTAGATGCGCCCTATGGCCACACCTTC. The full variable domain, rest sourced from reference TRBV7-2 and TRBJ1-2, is GAGVSQSPSNKVTEKGKDVELRCDPISGHTALYWYRQSLGQGLEFLIYFQGNSAPDKSGLPSDRFSAERTGGSVSTLTIQRTQQEDSAVYLCASSLDAPYGHTFGSGTRLTVV.

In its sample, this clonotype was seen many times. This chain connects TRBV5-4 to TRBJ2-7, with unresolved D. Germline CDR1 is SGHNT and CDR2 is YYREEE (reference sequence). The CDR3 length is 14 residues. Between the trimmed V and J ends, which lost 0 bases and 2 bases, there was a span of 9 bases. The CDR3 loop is CASSLEATAYEQYF. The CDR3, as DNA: TGTGCCAGCAGCTTGGAGGCAACGGCCTACGAGCAGTACTTC.

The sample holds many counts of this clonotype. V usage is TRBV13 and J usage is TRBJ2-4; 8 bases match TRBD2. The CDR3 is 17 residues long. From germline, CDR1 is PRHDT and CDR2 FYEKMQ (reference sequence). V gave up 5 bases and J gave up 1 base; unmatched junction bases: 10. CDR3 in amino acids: CASSPPAEREAKNIQYF. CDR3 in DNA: TGTGCCAGCAGCCCCCCCGCCGAGCGGGAGGCCAAAAACATTCAGTACTTC.

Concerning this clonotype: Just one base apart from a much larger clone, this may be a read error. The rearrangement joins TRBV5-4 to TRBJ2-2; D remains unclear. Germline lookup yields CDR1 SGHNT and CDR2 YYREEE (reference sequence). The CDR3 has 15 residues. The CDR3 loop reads CAGSANSWDTGELFF. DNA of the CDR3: TGTGCCGGCAGCGCTAACTCCTGGGACACCGGGGAGCTGTTTTTT.

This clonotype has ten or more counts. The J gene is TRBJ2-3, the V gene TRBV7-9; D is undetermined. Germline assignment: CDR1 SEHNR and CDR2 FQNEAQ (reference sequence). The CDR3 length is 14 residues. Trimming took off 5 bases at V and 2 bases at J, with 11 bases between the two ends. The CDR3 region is CASSPTGSTDTQYF. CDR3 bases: TGTGCCAGCAGCCCCACGGGTTCCACAGATACGCAGTATTTT.

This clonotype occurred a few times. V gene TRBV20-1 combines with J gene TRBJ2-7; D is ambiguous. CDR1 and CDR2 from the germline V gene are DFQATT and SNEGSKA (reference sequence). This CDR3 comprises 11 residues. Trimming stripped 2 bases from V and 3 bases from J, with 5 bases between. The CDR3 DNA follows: TGCAGTGCTAGATCCAACTACGAGCAGTACTTC. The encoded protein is CSARSNYEQYF.

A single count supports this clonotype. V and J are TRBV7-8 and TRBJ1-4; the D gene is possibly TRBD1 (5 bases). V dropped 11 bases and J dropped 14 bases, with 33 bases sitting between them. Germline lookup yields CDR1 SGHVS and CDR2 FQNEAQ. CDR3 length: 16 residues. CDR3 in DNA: TGTGCCGGCGGCTTAGGGTGCCGGGACGGGTCTAAAGAGCTGTTTTTT. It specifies CAGGLGCRDGSKELFF.

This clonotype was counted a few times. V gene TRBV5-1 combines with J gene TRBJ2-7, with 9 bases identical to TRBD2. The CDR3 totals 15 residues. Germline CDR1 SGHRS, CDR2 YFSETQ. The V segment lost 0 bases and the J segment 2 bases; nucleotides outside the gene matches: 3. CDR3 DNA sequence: TGCGCCAGCAGCTTGGACTTAGCGGGAGCCTACGAGCAGTACTTC. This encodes CASSLDLAGAYEQYF.

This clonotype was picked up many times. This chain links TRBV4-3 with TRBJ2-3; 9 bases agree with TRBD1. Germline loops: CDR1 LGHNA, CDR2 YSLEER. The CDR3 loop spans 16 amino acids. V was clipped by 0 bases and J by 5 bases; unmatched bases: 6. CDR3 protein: CASSQEINRGLDTQYF. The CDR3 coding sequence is TGCGCCAGCAGCCAAGAAATTAACAGGGGGCTAGATACGCAGTATTTT.

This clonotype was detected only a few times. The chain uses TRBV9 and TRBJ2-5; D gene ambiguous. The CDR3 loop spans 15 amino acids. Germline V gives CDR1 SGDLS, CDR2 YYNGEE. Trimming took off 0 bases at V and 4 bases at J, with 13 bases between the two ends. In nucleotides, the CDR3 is TGTGCCAGCAGCGTAGATGTAGGATCGCGAGAGACCCAGTACTTC. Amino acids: CASSVDVGSRETQYF.